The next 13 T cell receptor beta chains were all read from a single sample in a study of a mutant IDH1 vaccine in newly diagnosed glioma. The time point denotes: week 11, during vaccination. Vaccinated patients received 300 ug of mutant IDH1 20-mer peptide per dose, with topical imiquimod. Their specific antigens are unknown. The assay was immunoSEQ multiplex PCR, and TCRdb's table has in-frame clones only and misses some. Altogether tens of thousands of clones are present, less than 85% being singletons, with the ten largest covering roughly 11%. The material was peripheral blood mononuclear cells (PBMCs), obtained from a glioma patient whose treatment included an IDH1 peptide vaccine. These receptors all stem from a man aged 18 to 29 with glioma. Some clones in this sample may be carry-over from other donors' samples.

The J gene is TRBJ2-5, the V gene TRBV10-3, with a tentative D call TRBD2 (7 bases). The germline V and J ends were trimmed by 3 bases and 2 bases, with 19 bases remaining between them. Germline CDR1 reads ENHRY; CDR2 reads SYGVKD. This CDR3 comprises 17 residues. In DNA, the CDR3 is TGTGCCATCAGTGAAGGGGGGGAGGGGAGCGGGCAAGAGACCCAGTACTTC. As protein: CAISEGGEGSGQETQYF.

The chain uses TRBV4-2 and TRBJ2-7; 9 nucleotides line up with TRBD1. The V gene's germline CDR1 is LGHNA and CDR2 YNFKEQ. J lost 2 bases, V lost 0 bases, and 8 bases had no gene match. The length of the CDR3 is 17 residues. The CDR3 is CASSQEGPGQGTYEQYF. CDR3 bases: TGTGCCAGCAGCCAAGAGGGACCGGGACAGGGAACCTACGAGCAGTACTTC.

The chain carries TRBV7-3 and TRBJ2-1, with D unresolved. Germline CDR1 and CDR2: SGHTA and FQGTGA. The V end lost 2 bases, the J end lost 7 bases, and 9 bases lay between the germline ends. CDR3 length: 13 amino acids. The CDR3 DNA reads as TGTGCCAGCAGCTTAGGGTACGTGAATGAGCAGTTCTTC. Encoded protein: CASSLGYVNEQFF.

Here the CDR3 DNA reads TGTGCCAGCAGCCAACAAGCCTGGCCGGGACTGGGGAACACCGGGGAGCTGTTTTTT. Encoded protein: CASSQQAWPGLGNTGELFF. The chain recombines TRBV4-2 with TRBJ2-2; D may be TRBD2 (6 bases). The CDR3 is 19 amino acids. Trimming removed 2 bases from V and 1 base from J, with 20 bases in between. Germline V gives CDR1 LGHNA, CDR2 YNFKEQ.

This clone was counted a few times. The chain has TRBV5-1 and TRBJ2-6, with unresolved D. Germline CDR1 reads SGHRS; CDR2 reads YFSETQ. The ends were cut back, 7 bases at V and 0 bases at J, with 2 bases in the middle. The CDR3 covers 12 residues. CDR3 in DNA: TGCGCCAGCGTCTCTGGGGCCAACGTCCTGACTTTC. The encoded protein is CASVSGANVLTF.

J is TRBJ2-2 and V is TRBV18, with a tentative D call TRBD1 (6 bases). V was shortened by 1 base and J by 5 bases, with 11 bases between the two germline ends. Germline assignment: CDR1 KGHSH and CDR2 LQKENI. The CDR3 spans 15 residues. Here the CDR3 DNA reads TGTGCCAGCTCACCACAGGACAGTAAAACCGGGGAGCTGTTTTTT. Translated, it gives CASSPQDSKTGELFF.

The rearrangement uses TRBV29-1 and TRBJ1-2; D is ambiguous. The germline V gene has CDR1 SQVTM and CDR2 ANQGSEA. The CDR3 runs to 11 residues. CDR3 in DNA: TGCAGTGTTCGGTCCAGGTCGGGCTACACCTTC. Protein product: CSVRSRSGYTF.

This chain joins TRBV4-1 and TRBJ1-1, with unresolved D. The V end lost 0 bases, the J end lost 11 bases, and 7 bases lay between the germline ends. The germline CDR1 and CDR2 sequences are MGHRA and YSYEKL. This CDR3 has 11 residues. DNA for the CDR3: TGCGCCAGCAGCCAAGAGGGGAATGCTTTCTTT. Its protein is CASSQEGNAFF.

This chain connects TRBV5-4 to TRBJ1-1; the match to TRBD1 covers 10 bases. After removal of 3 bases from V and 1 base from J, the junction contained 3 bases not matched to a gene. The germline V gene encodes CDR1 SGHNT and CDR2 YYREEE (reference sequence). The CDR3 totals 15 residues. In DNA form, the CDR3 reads TGTGCCAGCAGCTCCCGGGACAGGGGGAACACTGAAGCTTTCTTT. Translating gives CASSSRDRGNTEAFF.

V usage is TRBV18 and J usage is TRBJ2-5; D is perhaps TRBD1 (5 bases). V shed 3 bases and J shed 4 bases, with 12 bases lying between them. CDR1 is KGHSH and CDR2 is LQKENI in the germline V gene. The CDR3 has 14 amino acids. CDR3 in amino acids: CASSPDSRRETQYF. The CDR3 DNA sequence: TGTGCCAGCTCACCCGACAGCCGGAGAGAGACCCAGTACTTC.

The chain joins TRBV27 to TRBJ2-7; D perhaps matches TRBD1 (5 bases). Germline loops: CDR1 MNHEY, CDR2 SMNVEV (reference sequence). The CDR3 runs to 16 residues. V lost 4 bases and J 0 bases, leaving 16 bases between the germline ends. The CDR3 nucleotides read TGTGCCAGCAGTTATAGTCTAGTGACAGCCTCCTACGAGCAGTACTTC. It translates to CASSYSLVTASYEQYF.

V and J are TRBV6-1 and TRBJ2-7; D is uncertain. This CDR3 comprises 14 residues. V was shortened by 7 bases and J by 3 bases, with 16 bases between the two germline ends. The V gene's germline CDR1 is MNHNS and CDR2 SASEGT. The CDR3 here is CASTLVGSHYEQYF. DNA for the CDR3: TGTGCCAGCACCTTAGTGGGGTCCCACTACGAGCAGTACTTC.

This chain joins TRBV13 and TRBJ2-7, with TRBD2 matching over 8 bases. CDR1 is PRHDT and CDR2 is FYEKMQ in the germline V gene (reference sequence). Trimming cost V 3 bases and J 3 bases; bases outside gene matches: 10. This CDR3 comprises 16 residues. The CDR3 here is CASSFSSGLADYEQYF. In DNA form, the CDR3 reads TGTGCCAGCAGCTTCTCATCCGGACTAGCAGACTACGAGCAGTACTTC.